Listed here are 19 T cell receptor beta chains from one sample, sequenced in a study of blood T cell repertoires in COVID-19. Some clones are missing from TCRdb's copy, which holds only in-frame ones; the method was immunoSEQ multiplex PCR. The sample contains 250,000 or so clones, 70% to 90% of which appear only once. The sequencing sample was made of PBMCs or T cells enriched from blood (not recorded which). These receptors were taken from a man under 40 who had recovered from COVID-19.

The chain is built from TRBV3-1 (or the pseudogene TRBV3-2) and TRBJ2-6; D possibly corresponds to TRBD2 (6 bases). Looked up from germline, CDR1 is LGHDT and CDR2 is YNNKEL (reference sequence). The V and J ends lost 10 bases and 0 bases respectively, with 13 bases between them. CDR3 size: 15 residues. Written as DNA, the CDR3 is TGTGCCACCGCCCGGGGGAGCTCTGGGGCCAACGTCCTGACTTTC. Protein: CATARGSSGANVLTF.

This sequence joins TRBV14 and TRBJ1-2; the match to TRBD1 covers 10 bases. The V segment lost 1 base and the J segment 7 bases; nucleotides outside the gene matches: 6. CDR3 length: 15 residues. The germline V gene has CDR1 SGHDN and CDR2 FVKESK. The CDR3 DNA sequence: TGTGCCAGCAGCCAAGCGGGGACAGGGGTTTCTGGCTACACCTTC. It encodes CASSQAGTGVSGYTF.

As to this clone: One junction end does not reproduce the germline sequence, and a read error may be involved. The chain couples TRBV19 to TRBJ1-6; a weak D match, TRBD1 (6 bases). This CDR3 contains 17 residues. CDR1 is LNHDA, CDR2 SQIVND, per germline (reference sequence). The CDR3 nucleotides are TGTGCCAGTAGTAGGGCAAACGCGGGGGCTTATAGTTCACCCCTCCACTTT. Residues: CASSRANAGAYSSPLHF.

This clone was recorded once. The chain joins TRBV9 to TRBJ2-3; no clear D. This CDR3 spans 14 amino acids. Germline loops: CDR1 SGDLS, CDR2 YYNGEE. Trimming removed 4 bases from V and 0 bases from J, with 9 bases in between. CDR3 amino acids: CASSKISSTDTQYF. As DNA, the CDR3 is TGTGCCAGCAGCAAAATATCTAGCACAGATACGCAGTATTTT.

This clone occurred once. The chain links TRBV13 to TRBJ1-3; tentative D call: TRBD1 (6 bases). Trimming shortened V by 5 bases and J by 8 bases, and 25 bases separated the two germline ends. The V gene's germline CDR1 is PRHDT and CDR2 FYEKMQ (reference sequence). This CDR3 comprises 17 residues. The CDR3 sequence is CASSQRRTTGYGDTIYF. The CDR3 nucleotides read TGTGCCAGCAGCCAACGGCGTACTACAGGGTACGGGGACACCATATATTTT.

This chain joins TRBV27 and TRBJ2-1; weak D call: TRBD1 (6 bases). Germline CDR1 is MNHEY and CDR2 is SMNVEV (reference sequence). With 3 bases removed from V and 8 bases from J, the gap between germline ends came to 20 bases. The CDR3 has 16 amino acids. The CDR3 protein is CASSFPFDRWVYEQFF. DNA of the CDR3: TGTGCCAGCAGTTTCCCGTTCGACAGGTGGGTGTATGAGCAGTTCTTC.

CDR3 bases: TGCGCCAGCAGCCAAGGGGGGGCAGCCGGGAGGTCCAAAAACATTCAGTACTTC. It encodes CASSQGGAAGRSKNIQYF. The rearrangement uses TRBV4-1 and TRBJ2-4; TRBD2 might be the D (7 bases). CDR3 size: 18 residues. The germline V and J ends were trimmed by 1 base and 2 bases, with 18 bases remaining between them. Germline V CDR1 and CDR2: MGHRA, YSYEKL.

The V and J genes are TRBV4-2 and TRBJ1-6; D is unclear. The CDR3 extends over 13 amino acids. Germline loops: CDR1 LGHNA, CDR2 YNFKEQ. Trimming pared 0 bases from V and 9 bases from J, leaving 6 bases between. CDR3 sequence (DNA): TGTGCCAGCAGCCAAGATGGAGGTTCACCCCTCCACTTT. Translated, it gives CASSQDGGSPLHF.

This sequence joins TRBV6-5 and TRBJ2-2, with 7 nucleotides matching TRBD1. This CDR3 has 14 amino acids. V was clipped by 6 bases and J by 5 bases; unmatched bases: 6. In germline, CDR1 is MNHEY, CDR2 SVGAGI. CDR3 nucleotides: TGTGCCAGCAGGTGGGACAGCCCTACCGGGGAGCTGTTTTTT. Translated, it gives CASRWDSPTGELFF.

V usage is TRBV7-2 and J usage is TRBJ2-1, with 8 bases identical to TRBD2. J was trimmed by 1 base and V by 5 bases; bases with no gene match: 4. The CDR3 totals 15 residues. The V gene's germline CDR1 is SGHTA and CDR2 FQGNSA. CDR3 sequence (DNA): TGTGCCAGCAGCCTTAGCGGGGCTTCCTACAATGAGCAGTTCTTC. This codes for CASSLSGASYNEQFF.

This chain uses TRBV28 with TRBJ1-5; TRBD1 is a possible D gene (5 bases). Germline V gene data show CDR1 as MDHEN and CDR2 as SYDVKM. The ends were cut back, 7 bases at V and 5 bases at J, with 15 bases in the middle. The CDR3 covers 14 residues. The CDR3 protein is CASTVDSDYQPQHF. CDR3 bases: TGTGCCAGCACGGTCGACAGCGATTATCAGCCCCAGCATTTT.

The rearrangement uses TRBV30 and TRBJ1-1; 7 bases fit TRBD1. There are 14 residues in the CDR3. The junction had 5 bases not matched to a gene; V was cut back by 4 bases and J by 0 bases. Germline CDR1 GTSNPN, CDR2 SVGIG (reference sequence). CDR3 amino acids: CAWKAGQVNTEAFF. DNA of the CDR3: TGTGCCTGGAAAGCCGGACAGGTGAACACTGAAGCTTTCTTT.

This chain uses TRBV7-2 with TRBJ1-1; D gene unclear. In germline, CDR1 is SGHTA, CDR2 FQGNSA. The CDR3 sequence is 13 residues long. Trimming stripped 1 base from V and 11 bases from J, with 14 bases between. CDR3 protein: CASSLDHNTVAFF. The CDR3 coding sequence is TGTGCCAGCAGCTTAGATCATAATACAGTGGCTTTCTTT.

This clone has just one count. The chain carries TRBV10-3 and TRBJ1-1; D gene uncertain. The CDR3 loop spans 14 amino acids. Germline V gene data show CDR1 as ENHRY and CDR2 as SYGVKD. Trimming left V 6 bases short and J 0 bases short, with 11 bases between. This CDR3 is CAIRKQLMNTEAFF. DNA of the CDR3: TGTGCCATCAGGAAACAGCTGATGAACACTGAAGCTTTCTTT.

V gene TRBV29-1 combines with J gene TRBJ2-1; 11 bases agree with TRBD2. Germline lookup yields CDR1 SQVTM and CDR2 ANQGSEA. The CDR3 loop spans 18 amino acids. V shed 4 bases, J shed 0 bases, and the junction held 11 bases outside the gene matches. DNA of the CDR3: TGCAGCGTTGCCGGGACTAGCGGATTCGTAAGCTCCTACAATGAGCAGTTCTTC. Translated, it gives CSVAGTSGFVSSYNEQFF.

This chain joins TRBV27 and TRBJ1-6; the match to TRBD1 covers 7 bases. In germline, CDR1 is MNHEY, CDR2 SMNVEV (reference sequence). Losses at the gene ends were 5 bases for V and 8 bases for J; bases not matched to a gene: 9. There are 15 residues in the CDR3. The CDR3 nucleotides are TGTGCCAGCAGTGTAGGACGACAGGGTTATTCACCCCTCCACTTT. Its translation: CASSVGRQGYSPLHF.

The rearrangement uses TRBV4-2 and TRBJ1-2; TRBD1 aligns across 7 bases. The CDR3 extends over 14 amino acids. In germline, CDR1 is LGHNA, CDR2 YNFKEQ. Unmatched junction bases numbered 6, after V lost 1 base and J lost 7 bases. The CDR3 region is CASSQVMAGGGYTF. DNA of the CDR3: TGTGCCAGCAGCCAAGTCATGGCAGGGGGTGGCTACACCTTC.

V gene TRBV2 combines with J gene TRBJ1-5; 10 bases line up with TRBD1. V gave up 7 bases and J gave up 4 bases; unmatched junction bases: 4. The germline CDR1 and CDR2 sequences are SNHLY and FYNNEI. The length of the CDR3 is 14 residues. Here the CDR3 reads CASIVDRGNQPQHF. The CDR3 bases are TGTGCCAGCATAGTGGACAGGGGGAATCAGCCCCAGCATTTT.

The sample holds one count of this clone. The chain carries TRBV2 and TRBJ2-7, with D perhaps TRBD2 (5 bases). The V and J ends lost 4 bases and 7 bases respectively, with 14 bases between them. The CDR3 is made up of 13 amino acids. Germline CDR1 is SNHLY and CDR2 is FYNNEI. This CDR3 is CASSAGVAREQYF. The CDR3 DNA reads TGTGCCAGCAGTGCTGGGGTAGCGAGGGAGCAGTACTTC.